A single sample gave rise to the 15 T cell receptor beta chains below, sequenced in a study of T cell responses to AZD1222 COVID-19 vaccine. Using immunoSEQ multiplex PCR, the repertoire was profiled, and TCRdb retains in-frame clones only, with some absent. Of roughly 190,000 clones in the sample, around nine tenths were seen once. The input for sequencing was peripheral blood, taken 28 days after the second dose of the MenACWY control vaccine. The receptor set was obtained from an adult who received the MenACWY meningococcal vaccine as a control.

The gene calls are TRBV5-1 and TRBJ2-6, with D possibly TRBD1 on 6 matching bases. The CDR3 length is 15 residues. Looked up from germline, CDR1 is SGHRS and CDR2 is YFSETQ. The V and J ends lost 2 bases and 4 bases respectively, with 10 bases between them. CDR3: CASSFQGTGANVLTF. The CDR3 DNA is TGCGCCAGCAGCTTCCAGGGGACGGGGGCCAACGTCCTGACTTTC.

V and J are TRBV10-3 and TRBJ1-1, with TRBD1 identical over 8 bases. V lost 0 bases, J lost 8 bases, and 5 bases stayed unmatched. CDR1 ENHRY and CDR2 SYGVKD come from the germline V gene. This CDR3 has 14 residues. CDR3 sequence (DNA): TGTGCCATCAGTGAGTCGGGACAGGCCCTAGAAGCTTTCTTT. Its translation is CAISESGQALEAFF.

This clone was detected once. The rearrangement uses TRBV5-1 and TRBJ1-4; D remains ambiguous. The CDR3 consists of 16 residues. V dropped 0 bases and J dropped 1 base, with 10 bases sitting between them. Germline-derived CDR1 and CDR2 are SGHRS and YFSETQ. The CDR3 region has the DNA TGCGCCAGCAGCTTGGCCGGTGCAGTAACTAATGAAAAACTGTTTTTT. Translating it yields CASSLAGAVTNEKLFF.

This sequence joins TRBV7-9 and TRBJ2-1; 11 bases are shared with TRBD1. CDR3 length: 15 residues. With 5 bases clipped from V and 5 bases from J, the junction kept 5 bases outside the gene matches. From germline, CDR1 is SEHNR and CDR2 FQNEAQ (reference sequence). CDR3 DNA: TGTGCCAGCAGCCCAGGACAGGGGGCGCACAATGAGCAGTTCTTC. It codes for CASSPGQGAHNEQFF.

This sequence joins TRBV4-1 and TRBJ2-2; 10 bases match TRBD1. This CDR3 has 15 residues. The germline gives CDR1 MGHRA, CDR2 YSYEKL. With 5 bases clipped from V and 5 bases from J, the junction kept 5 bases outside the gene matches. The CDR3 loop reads CASSARDRGTGELFF. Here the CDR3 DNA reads TGCGCCAGCAGCGCCCGGGACAGGGGAACCGGGGAGCTGTTTTTT.

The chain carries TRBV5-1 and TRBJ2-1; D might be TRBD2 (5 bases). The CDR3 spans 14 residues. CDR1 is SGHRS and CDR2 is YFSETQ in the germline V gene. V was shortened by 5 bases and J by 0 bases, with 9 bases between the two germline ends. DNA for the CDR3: TGCGCCAGCAGTGGCGGGCCCTCCTACAATGAGCAGTTCTTC. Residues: CASSGGPSYNEQFF.

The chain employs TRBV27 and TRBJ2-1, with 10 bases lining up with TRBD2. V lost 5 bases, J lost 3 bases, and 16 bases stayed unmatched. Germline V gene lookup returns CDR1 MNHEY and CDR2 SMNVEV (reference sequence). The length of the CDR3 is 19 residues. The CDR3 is CASSQQQGRRTSGYNEQFF. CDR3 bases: TGTGCCAGCAGTCAACAACAGGGGCGCAGGACTAGCGGCTACAATGAGCAGTTCTTC.

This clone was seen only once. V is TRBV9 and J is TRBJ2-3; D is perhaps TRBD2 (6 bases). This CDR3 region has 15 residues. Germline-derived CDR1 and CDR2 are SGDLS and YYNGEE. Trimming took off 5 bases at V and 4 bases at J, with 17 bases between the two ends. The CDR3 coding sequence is TGTGCCAGCAGTTCAGCGGGCGGAGGGTCAGATACGCAGTATTTT. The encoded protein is CASSSAGGGSDTQYF. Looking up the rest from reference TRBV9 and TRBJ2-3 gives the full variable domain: DSGVTQTPKHLITATGQRVTLRCSPRSGDLSVYWYQQSLDQGLQFLIQYYNGEERAKGNILERFSAQQFPDLHSELNLSSLELGDSALYFCASSSAGGGSDTQYFGPGTRLTVL.

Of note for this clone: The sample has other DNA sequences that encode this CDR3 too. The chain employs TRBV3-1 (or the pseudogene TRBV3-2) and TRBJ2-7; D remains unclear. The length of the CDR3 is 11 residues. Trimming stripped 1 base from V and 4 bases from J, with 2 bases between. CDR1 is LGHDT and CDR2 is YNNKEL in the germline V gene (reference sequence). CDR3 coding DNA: TGTGCCAGCAGCCAAGTTTACGAGCAGTACTTC. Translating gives CASSQVYEQYF.

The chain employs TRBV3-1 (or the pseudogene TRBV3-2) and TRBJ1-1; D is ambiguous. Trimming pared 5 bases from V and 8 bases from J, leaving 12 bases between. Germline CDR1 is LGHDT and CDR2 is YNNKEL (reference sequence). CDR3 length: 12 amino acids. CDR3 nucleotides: TGTGCCAGCAGCTCCCCCGGCGTCGAAGCTTTCTTT. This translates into CASSSPGVEAFF.

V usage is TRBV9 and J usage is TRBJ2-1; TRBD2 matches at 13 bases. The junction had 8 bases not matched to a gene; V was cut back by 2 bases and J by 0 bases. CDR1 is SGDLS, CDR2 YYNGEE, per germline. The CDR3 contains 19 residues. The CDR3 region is CASSVTTSGRNPSYNEQFF. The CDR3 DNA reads TGTGCCAGCAGCGTTACGACTAGCGGGAGGAACCCCTCCTACAATGAGCAGTTCTTC.

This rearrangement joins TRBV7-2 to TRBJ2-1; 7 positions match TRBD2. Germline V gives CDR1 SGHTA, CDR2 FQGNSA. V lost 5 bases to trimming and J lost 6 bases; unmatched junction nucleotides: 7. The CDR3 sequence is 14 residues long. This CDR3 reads CASSQSGTSNEQFF. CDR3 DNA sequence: TGTGCCAGCAGCCAGAGCGGGACTTCCAATGAGCAGTTCTTC.

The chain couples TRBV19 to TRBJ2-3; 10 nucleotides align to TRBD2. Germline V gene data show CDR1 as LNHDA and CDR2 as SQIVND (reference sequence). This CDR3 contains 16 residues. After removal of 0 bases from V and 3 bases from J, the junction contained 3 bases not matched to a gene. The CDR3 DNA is TGTGCCAGTAGTATAGATAGCGGGAGGAAAACAGATACGCAGTATTTT. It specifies CASSIDSGRKTDTQYF.

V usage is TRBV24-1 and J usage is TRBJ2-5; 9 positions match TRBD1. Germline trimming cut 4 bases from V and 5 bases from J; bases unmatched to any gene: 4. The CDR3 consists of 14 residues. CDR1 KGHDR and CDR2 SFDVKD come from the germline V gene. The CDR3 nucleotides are TGTGCCACCAGTGACACAGGGGGCGGGGAGACCCAGTACTTC. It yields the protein CATSDTGGGETQYF.

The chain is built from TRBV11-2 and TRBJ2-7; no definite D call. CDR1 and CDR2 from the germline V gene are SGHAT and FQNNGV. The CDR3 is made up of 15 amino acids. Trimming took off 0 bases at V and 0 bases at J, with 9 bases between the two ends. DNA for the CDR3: TGTGCCAGCAGCTTAGATATATCCCCCTCCTACGAGCAGTACTTC. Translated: CASSLDISPSYEQYF.